Following are 24 T cell receptor beta chains from one sample sequenced in a study of blood T cell repertoires in COVID-19. Assay used: immunoSEQ multiplex PCR; TCRdb lists only in-frame clones, some missing. The sample holds 120,000 to 150,000 clones, 84% seen once. The sample was PBMCs or T cells enriched from blood (not recorded which). Every receptor here comes from a woman aged 45-60 years who had been exposed to COVID-19.

The V gene is TRBV12-3 or TRBV12-4, the J gene TRBJ1-2; D perhaps matches TRBD1 (5 bases). V gave up 3 bases and J gave up 6 bases, with 11 bases separating them. The CDR3 totals 13 residues. DNA for the CDR3: TGTGCCAGCAGTTTCCGGCAGGGCGATGGCTACACCTTC. It is translated as CASSFRQGDGYTF.

This clone occurred once. The chain employs TRBV11-2 and TRBJ1-6; D is ambiguous. The germline V gene has CDR1 SGHAT and CDR2 FQNNGV. The CDR3 runs 12 residues. V lost 8 bases, J lost 2 bases, and 4 bases lay in between. CDR3 protein: CASATYNSPLHF. The CDR3 DNA sequence: TGTGCCAGCGCGACCTATAATTCACCCCTCCACTTT.

This rearrangement joins TRBV15 to TRBJ1-2; D gene unclear. The CDR3 covers 14 residues. V was cut by 0 bases and J by 7 bases, with 12 bases left in between. CDR1 and CDR2 (germline): LNHNV, YYDKDF (reference sequence). In DNA form, the CDR3 reads TGTGCCACCAGCAGAGATCAGGAGGGAGGTGGCTACACCTTC. Translated: CATSRDQEGGGYTF.

Here the CDR3 reads CASSYSGGDTEAFF. The CDR3 nucleotides are TGTGCCAGCAGTTACTCCGGGGGTGACACTGAAGCTTTCTTT. The rearrangement links TRBV6-5 to TRBJ1-1; maybe TRBD1 (5 bases). The V gene's germline CDR1 is MNHEY and CDR2 SVGAGI. The V gene lost 0 bases and the J gene lost 3 bases, with 8 bases spanning the gap. The CDR3 contains 14 residues.

This chain joins TRBV9 and TRBJ2-3; 8 nucleotides match TRBD2. Germline V gene data show CDR1 as SGDLS and CDR2 as YYNGEE. This CDR3 has 16 residues. V trimming: 0 bases; J trimming: 3 bases; junction bases outside the gene matches: 6. The CDR3: CASSVGAGGITDTQYF. The CDR3 DNA reads TGTGCCAGCAGCGTAGGCGCGGGAGGCATTACAGATACGCAGTATTTT.

This clone was counted only a few times. The chain combines TRBV9 with TRBJ1-1; D is unresolved. The CDR3 consists of 14 residues. Germline lookup yields CDR1 SGDLS and CDR2 YYNGEE. Trimming pared 3 bases from V and 6 bases from J, leaving 15 bases between. Written as DNA, the CDR3 is TGTGCCAGCAGCGCCAGGACGGGAGTCTCTGAAGCTTTCTTT. This sequence encodes CASSARTGVSEAFF.

The chain employs TRBV11-3 and TRBJ2-6; possible D gene TRBD1, 6 bases. Per the germline V gene, CDR1 is SGHNT and CDR2 is YENEEA. This CDR3 region has 19 residues. V was clipped by 5 bases and J by 0 bases, with 20 bases between them. CDR3 nucleotides: TGTGCCAGCAGCCAAACCCTCAGGGGCGCGGGCTCTGGGGCCAACGTCCTGACTTTC. It translates to CASSQTLRGAGSGANVLTF. Variable domain in full (rest from reference TRBV11-3 and TRBJ2-6): EAGVVQSPRYKIIEKKQPVAFWCNPISGHNTLYWYLQNLGQGPELLIRYENEEAVDDSQLPKDRFSAERLKGVDSTLKIQPAELGDSAVYLCASSQTLRGAGSGANVLTFGAGSRLTVL.

This chain connects TRBV30 to TRBJ1-5, with D possibly matching TRBD1 (5 bases). V lost 5 bases to trimming and J lost 5 bases, with 25 bases between them. CDR1 and CDR2 (germline): GTSNPN, SVGIG (reference sequence). The CDR3 length is 17 residues. CDR3 nucleotides: TGTGCCTGGGACCCCAGGCTTAGGGGAACGAGGTATCAGCCCCAGCATTTT. Its translation is CAWDPRLRGTRYQPQHF.

This clone is a singleton in its sample. V and J are TRBV5-6 and TRBJ1-5; maybe TRBD1 (5 bases). The V end was cut by 0 bases, the J end by 0 bases, with 13 bases between. The CDR3 runs 17 residues. The germline gives CDR1 SGHDT, CDR2 YYEEEE. CDR3 sequence (DNA): TGTGCCAGCAGCTTGGGTCAGGGCGCTAATAGCAATCAGCCCCAGCATTTT. This codes for CASSLGQGANSNQPQHF.

The table lists this clone with a few counts. CDR3 amino acids: CASSVGVGAAETQYF. CDR3 DNA sequence: TGTGCCAGCAGCGTAGGCGTGGGGGCCGCCGAGACCCAGTACTTC. V and J are TRBV9 and TRBJ2-5, with D possibly matching TRBD1 (6 bases). CDR3 length: 15 amino acids. Germline lookup yields CDR1 SGDLS and CDR2 YYNGEE. V lost 0 bases and J lost 5, with 14 bases in between.

The genes are TRBV10-2 and TRBJ2-7, with TRBD2 as a possible D gene (7 bases). V was trimmed by 5 bases and J by 7 bases, leaving 24 bases between them. Germline V lookup: CDR1 WSHSY, CDR2 SAAADI. This CDR3 has 16 residues. The CDR3 DNA is TGCGCCAGCAGTAACCCCTCGGGGGCGGGAGTAGGTGAGCAGTACTTC. Its translation: CASSNPSGAGVGEQYF.

The chain recombines TRBV7-6 with TRBJ1-1, with TRBD1 matching 12 bases. Germline CDR1 reads SGHVS; CDR2 reads FNYEAQ. The V and J ends lost 0 bases and 8 bases, in that order; junction bases with no gene match: 4. The CDR3 runs 15 residues. The CDR3 DNA reads TGTGCCAGCAGCTTAGCGCCGGGACAGGGGGCGGAAGCTTTCTTT. Protein product: CASSLAPGQGAEAFF.

The V and J genes are TRBV4-1 and TRBJ1-2, with D uncertain. V lost 1 base and J lost 3, with 12 bases in between. Germline values: CDR1 MGHRA, CDR2 YSYEKL. The CDR3 is 15 residues long. The CDR3 spells CASSQVSTSHYGYTF. DNA of the CDR3: TGCGCCAGCAGCCAAGTTTCGACATCCCACTATGGCTACACCTTC.

The chain carries TRBV4-3 and TRBJ1-6; D is undetermined. V lost 0 bases and J 5 bases, leaving 11 bases between the germline ends. CDR3 length: 16 residues. Germline V gives CDR1 LGHNA, CDR2 YSLEER. In DNA form, the CDR3 reads TGCGCCAGCAGCCAAGATTACCGGCGGAATAATTCACCCCTCCACTTT. It yields the protein CASSQDYRRNNSPLHF.

The V call is TRBV7-9, the J call TRBJ2-4; D not resolved. Trimming shortened V by 2 bases and J by 5 bases, and 13 bases separated the two germline ends. This CDR3 contains 15 residues. CDR1 SEHNR and CDR2 FQNEAQ come from the germline V gene (reference sequence). The CDR3 DNA follows: TGTGCCAGCAGCTTATCCGGTTCGGAGCAAAACATTCAGTACTTC. The encoded protein is CASSLSGSEQNIQYF. The full variable domain, completed using reference TRBV7-9 and TRBJ2-4, is DTGVSQNPRHKITKRGQNVTFRCDPISEHNRLYWYRQTLGQGPEFLTYFQNEAQLEKSRLLSDRFSAERPKGSFSTLEIQRTEQGDSAMYLCASSLSGSEQNIQYFGAGTRLSVL.

This clone was counted once. V usage is TRBV7-2 and J usage is TRBJ2-2, with TRBD2 matching 7 bases. The CDR3 has 14 residues. V gave up 6 bases and J gave up 4 bases; unmatched junction bases: 5. The germline gives CDR1 SGHTA, CDR2 FQGNSA. CDR3 in amino acids: CASSNRGGTGELFF. DNA for the CDR3: TGTGCCAGCAGTAACCGCGGGGGCACCGGGGAGCTGTTTTTT.

The chain couples TRBV11-3 to TRBJ1-1; no firm D call. Germline V CDR1 and CDR2: SGHNT, YENEEA. The germline V and J ends were trimmed by 6 bases and 3 bases, with 11 bases remaining between them. This CDR3 region has 13 residues. The CDR3 is CASSLLSDTEAFF. In nucleotides, the CDR3 is TGTGCCAGCAGTTTGTTGTCAGACACTGAAGCTTTCTTT.

DNA of the CDR3: TGTGCCATCAGTGACAGCGGAGAAAGCTCCTACGAGCAGTACTTC. It translates to CAISDSGESSYEQYF. The chain combines TRBV10-3 with TRBJ2-7; a possible D gene is TRBD2 (5 bases). V was shortened by 3 bases and J by 0 bases, with 12 bases between the two germline ends. The CDR3 covers 15 residues. Per germline, CDR1 ENHRY and CDR2 SYGVKD.

The V and J genes are TRBV30 and TRBJ2-3; D is undetermined. The CDR3 is made up of 13 amino acids. Trimming removed 1 base at V and 6 bases at J, with 11 bases between. Germline assignment: CDR1 GTSNPN and CDR2 SVGIG (reference sequence). Here the CDR3 reads CAWSALYQDTQYF. The CDR3 DNA sequence: TGTGCCTGGAGTGCCCTTTACCAGGATACGCAGTATTTT.

The rearrangement uses TRBV7-9 and TRBJ1-3, with D perhaps TRBD1 (6 bases). Trimming took 5 bases from V and 4 from J, leaving 24 bases between them. The CDR3 contains 18 residues. CDR1 SEHNR and CDR2 FQNEAQ come from the germline V gene (reference sequence). This chain's CDR3 is CASSPLLDRTGYGNTIYF. The DNA of the CDR3 is TGTGCCAGCAGCCCCTTACTCGACAGGACGGGGTACGGAAACACCATATATTTT. Full variable domain (remainder filled in from reference TRBV7-9 and TRBJ1-3): DTGVSQNPRHKITKRGQNVTFRCDPISEHNRLYWYRQTLGQGPEFLTYFQNEAQLEKSRLLSDRFSAERPKGSFSTLEIQRTEQGDSAMYLCASSPLLDRTGYGNTIYFGEGSWLTVV.

As concerns this clone: The junction and the germline gene differ at one end; a read error may be behind it. This chain uses TRBV5-4 with TRBJ1-1; D is uncertain. The CDR3 is made up of 11 amino acids. Germline V lookup: CDR1 SGHNT, CDR2 YYREEE (reference sequence). The CDR3 region has the DNA TGTGCCAGCAGCAGGAACAGTGAAGCTTTCTTT. Translated: CASSRNSEAFF.

The chain uses TRBV6-2 or TRBV6-3 and TRBJ1-5, with D tentatively TRBD1 (5 bases). The CDR3 covers 15 residues. The germline CDR1 and CDR2 sequences are MNHEY and SVGEGT. Trimming pared 5 bases from V and 6 bases from J, leaving 17 bases between. The CDR3 nucleotides are TGTGCCAGCAGTCCCAGTCCAGGGTCACGTCAGCCCCAGCATTTT. Its translation is CASSPSPGSRQPQHF.

The V gene is TRBV5-1, the J gene TRBJ2-5; TRBD2 aligns across 9 bases. The trim removed 3 bases at V and 5 bases at J, leaving 5 bases unmatched. Germline V gene lookup returns CDR1 SGHRS and CDR2 YFSETQ. The CDR3 length is 14 residues. CDR3 loop: CASSSRGGAETQYF. CDR3 bases: TGCGCCAGCAGCTCGCGGGGGGGCGCTGAGACCCAGTACTTC.

V and J are TRBV9 and TRBJ2-1, with a tentative D call TRBD2 (5 bases). From germline, CDR1 is SGDLS and CDR2 YYNGEE. The CDR3 has 14 residues. With 3 bases removed from V and 8 bases from J, the gap between germline ends came to 15 bases. This CDR3 reads CASSGVGALDEQFF. The CDR3 DNA follows: TGTGCCAGCAGCGGGGTGGGAGCCCTCGATGAGCAGTTCTTC.